The clone carrying this T cell receptor beta chain qualifies as medium-sized. The antigen is not known. This specimen comes from a study of T and B cells in COVID-19 patients. The overall study: COVID-19 patients gave peripheral blood either during active infection or after recovery. The recovered patients had mostly mild to moderate COVID-19 with outpatient management.

Study results and caveats: Of under 2,500 TCR clusters found only in the recovered cohort, a few dozen had low generation probability.

TRB rearrangements were amplified by multiplex PCR with BIOMED2 TRB-A/B primers. TCRdb analysed the multiplex PCR reads with MiXCR anew, one entry per CDR3 protein. The sample shows 20,000 to 30,000 distinct CDR3 sequences, about 31% of them seen only once. Germline assignment: CDR1 LNHDA and CDR2 SQIVND (reference sequence). The V and J ends lost 5 bases and 5 bases, in that order; junction bases with no gene match: 3. This CDR3 has 14 residues. From blood, roughly 220-550 ng of genomic DNA served as TRB template. This TCR was recovered from a human donor who had recovered from COVID-19. The V call is TRBV19, the J call TRBJ1-6, with TRBD1 matching 7 bases. What was sequenced was blood. The CDR3 DNA follows: TGTGCCAGTAGTGGGGGACAGCATAATTCACCCCTCCACTTT. Protein sequence: CASSGGQHNSPLHF.